This T cell receptor beta chain is from a study of human T cells and chemical hapten exposure (dated by TCRdb to about 2021). Describing the broader study: For sensitization, 2% DPC in acetone was applied to a 2 cm by 2 cm area of upper inner arm skin. Patients additionally received weekly therapeutic DPC doses to the scalp throughout the roughly 26-week study period. Patch testing was performed on the upper back with Finn chambers containing 0.01% DPC, and the patch tests were scored after 6 days according to International Contact Dermatitis Research Group standards. Alopecia areata with under or over 50% scalp involvement, alopecia totalis and alopecia universalis were represented in the patient cohort, which was mostly female. Libraries were combined into a pool for sequencing, and differences in TCR yield between samples came mainly from small differences in library volumes within the pool. This study followed changes in the peripheral blood TCR repertoire in vivo during primary and secondary sensitization of alopecia patients to the hapten diphenylcyclopropenone (DPC). Blood was sampled from patients pre-sensitization (week 0) and at 2, 6 and about 24 weeks after DPC sensitization. Roughly 30 alopecia patients gave blood for TCR sequencing at one to four time points (pre-sensitization, 2, 6 and 24 weeks).

Overall study outcomes, separate from this receptor: DPC sensitization did not change the number of TCRs with a frequency above 1 in 1000, and there was no evidence of changes in global repertoire structure. Because every patient had alopecia, a presumed autoimmune disease, the patients' immune response might differ from that of healthy individuals. After repeated subsampling, the strength of the expansion versus patch-test correlation and the threshold at which it became significant changed. Patch test score correlated positively with the number of PT1 expanded TCRs, reaching significance at thresholds 8, 16 and 32 but not at 4. Compared with pre-sensitization or healthy control sets, expanded TCRs formed significantly more large CDR3 similarity clusters, which is consistent with antigen-driven responses.

Libraries were constructed by RACE. For sequencing, a NextSeq 500 was employed. During library preparation, unique molecular identifiers were attached to individual cDNA molecules so that TCRs could be counted quantitatively and reproducibly. From each blood RNA sample, both TCR alpha and TCR beta chains were sequenced. The study's processing was this. The median number of TCRs per sample was some 100,000, ranging from 23,224 to 690,600. The Decombinator software suite was used to annotate the V, J and CDR3 of the TCR reads. To make PS versus PT1 abundance plots, every sample was subsampled to the same number of TCRs (28,000). TCRs were defined as expanded if absent before sensitization and observed at least eight times at the 2-week time point. The public reads were run again by TCRdb, first through fastp at Q25 and then through MiXCR, and only productive beta chains were kept. Entries that share a CDR3 protein sequence are merged under the most common genes and DNA. TCRdb assigned the V and J calls; the authors' analysis was not used. A total of more than 80,000 distinct CDR3 sequences appear in this sample, about 10% of them only once. 4% to 5.5% of the sample comes from the top ten.

On this clonotype: The target of this receptor is not known. Per-nucleotide qualities are absent, and no much larger clonotype sits a single base away.

The V end loses 4 bases and the J end loses 0 bases, and a stretch of 16 bases separates them. The germline V gene supplies CDR1 SGHTA and CDR2 FQGNSA. The CDR3, cysteine through phenylalanine, is 16 amino acids long. Just the 48-base CDR3 DNA is kept, in frame starting at base 1. Per the publication, the time point label means: patch test 2, 6 weeks after DPC sensitization. The treatment or condition label of this sample denotes: therapeutic diphenylcyclopropenone sensitization with weekly scalp DPC. At each patch-test visit, blood was drawn before the patch test was applied. To be eligible, patients had to be aged 18 to 70, diagnosed with alopecia and judged suitable for DPC therapy, while pregnant patients were excluded. Total RNA was extracted from unfractionated whole blood collected in Tempus Blood RNA tubes.

The input for sequencing was whole blood, taken in connection with sensitization to the hapten diphenylcyclopropenone (DPC). The receptor's source is a woman between 45 and 65 years old with alopecia areata. Some clones in this sample may be carry-over from other donors' samples. Recombination linked TRBV7-2 to TRBJ2-7; matching of 6 bases hints at TRBD2 as the D gene. The CDR3 amino acid sequence is: CASSSRTGGDSYEQYF. The nucleotide sequence reads TGTGCCAGCAGCTCCCGAACGGGCGGGGACTCCTACGAGCAGTACTTC.